The sequence of this T cell receptor beta chain was determined in a study of shared clonotypes between healthy human individuals. Study results and caveats: Read depth was anticipated to influence clonotype sharing among donors. Naive subsets, compared against memory subsets, generally had larger estimated richness values.

The deep-level immunoSEQ assay was used. Sequencing was performed with immunoSEQ multiplex PCR; in TCRdb, only in-frame clones are kept and a portion is missing. Seen here are about 990,000 clones, approximately 78% observed once, and the top ten hold around 0.6%. Notes on this clone: Its antigen remains unidentified.

Researchers partitioned CD4+ cells into CD45RA+ naive and CD45RA-negative memory subsets. Germline lookup yields CDR1 MNHNS and CDR2 SASEGT. The CDR3 consists of 14 residues. The trim removed 8 bases at V and 6 bases at J, leaving 6 bases unmatched. The source material was memory CD4+ T cells from PBMCs. Subset noted: CD45RA-negative fraction. The source is a man younger than 35 in good health. Some clones in this sample may be carry-over from other donors' samples. The chain couples TRBV6-1 to TRBJ2-2; 10 nucleotides match TRBD2. CDR3 residues: CASLWLAGAGELFF. CDR3 DNA: TGTGCCAGCCTCTGGCTAGCGGGAGCCGGGGAGCTGTTTTTT.